This TCR beta chain was captured by sequencing in a study of early T cells in non-severe SARS-CoV-2 infection. Ten or more counts support this clonotype. TCRdb re-derived calls from the 5' RACE reads in MiXCR, one entry per CDR3 protein. The table includes approximately 23,000 distinct CDR3 sequences, 4% to 5.5% detected once. The TCR originated in an adult who was a healthcare worker with PCR-confirmed SARS-CoV-2 infection or an uninfected control (not recorded which). Sequenced sample: whole blood.

For the CDR3, the DNA is TGTGCCAGCAGTTTACCGGGGGAGCTGTTTTTT. It is translated as CASSLPGELFF. This chain joins TRBV28 and TRBJ2-2; D gene ambiguous. Germline loops: CDR1 MDHEN, CDR2 SYDVKM. Deletions cut 2 bases from V and 8 bases from J, with 3 bases between. The CDR3 extends over 11 amino acids.